This T cell receptor (beta chain) was sequenced for a study of blood T cells in healthy people across ages. It was with a sample-barcoded 5' primer and a J-beta primer mix that a second PCR of roughly 7 to 12 cycles was run. TCRdb independently ran MiXCR on the 5' RACE reads; one entry per CDR3 protein. The sample consists of around 800,000 distinct CDR3 sequences, 62% of them appearing once. Staff drew around 10 milliliters of peripheral blood from each donor. Isolated per sample were at least 7 million PBMCs. This clonotype was seen only a few times. The specimen sequenced was blood. This receptor was taken from a man aged 25-45 years in good health.

CDR3 sequence reads: CASSNLPQRQENYGYTF. The CDR3 DNA sequence: TGTGCCAGCAGTAACCTCCCGCAGAGACAGGAAAACTATGGCTACACCTTC. The chain joins TRBV6-2 or TRBV6-3 to TRBJ1-2, with D possibly being TRBD1 (6 bases). The germline V and J ends were trimmed by 5 bases and 2 bases, with 21 bases remaining between them. CDR3 length: 17 amino acids. Germline V gives CDR1 MNHEY, CDR2 SVGEGT.